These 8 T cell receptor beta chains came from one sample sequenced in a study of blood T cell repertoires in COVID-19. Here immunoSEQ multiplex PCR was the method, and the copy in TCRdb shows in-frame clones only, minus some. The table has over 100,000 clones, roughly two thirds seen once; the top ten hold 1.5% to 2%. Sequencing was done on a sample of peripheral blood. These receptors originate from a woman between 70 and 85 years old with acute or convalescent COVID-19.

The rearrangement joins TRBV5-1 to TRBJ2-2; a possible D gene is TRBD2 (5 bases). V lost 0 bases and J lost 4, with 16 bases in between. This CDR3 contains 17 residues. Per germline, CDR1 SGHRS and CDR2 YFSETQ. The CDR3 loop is CASSLAGPRTGTGELFF. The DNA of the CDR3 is TGCGCCAGCAGCTTGGCTGGGCCTCGGACTGGCACCGGGGAGCTGTTTTTT.

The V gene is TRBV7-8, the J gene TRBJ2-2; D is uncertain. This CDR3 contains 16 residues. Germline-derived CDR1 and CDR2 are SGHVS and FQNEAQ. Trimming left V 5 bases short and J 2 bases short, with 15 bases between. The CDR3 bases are TGTGCCAGCAGCCTCACTCGGGTAGTCAACACCGGGGAGCTGTTTTTT. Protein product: CASSLTRVVNTGELFF.

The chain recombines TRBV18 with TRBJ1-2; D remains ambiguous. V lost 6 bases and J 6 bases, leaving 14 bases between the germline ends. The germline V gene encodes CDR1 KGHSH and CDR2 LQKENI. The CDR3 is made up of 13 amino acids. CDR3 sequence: CASSLGPFDGYTF. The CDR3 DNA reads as TGTGCCAGCTCGCTGGGCCCTTTTGATGGCTACACCTTC.

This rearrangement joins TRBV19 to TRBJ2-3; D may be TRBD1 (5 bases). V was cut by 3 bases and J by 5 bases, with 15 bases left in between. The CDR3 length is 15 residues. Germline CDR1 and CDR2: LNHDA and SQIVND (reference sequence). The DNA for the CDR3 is TGTGCCAGTAGTATCCCGGACATATTTGGAGATACGCAGTATTTT. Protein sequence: CASSIPDIFGDTQYF.

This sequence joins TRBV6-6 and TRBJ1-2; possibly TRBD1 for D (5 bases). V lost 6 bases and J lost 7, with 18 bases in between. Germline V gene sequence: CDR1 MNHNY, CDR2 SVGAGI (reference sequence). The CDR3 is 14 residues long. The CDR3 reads CASSSVQGVGGYTF. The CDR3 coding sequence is TGTGCCAGCAGCTCGGTTCAGGGCGTTGGTGGCTACACCTTC.

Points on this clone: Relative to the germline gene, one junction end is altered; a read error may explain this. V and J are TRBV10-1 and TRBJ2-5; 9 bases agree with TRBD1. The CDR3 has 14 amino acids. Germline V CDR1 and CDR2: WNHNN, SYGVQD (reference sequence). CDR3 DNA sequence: TGCGCCAGCAATGAGACAGGGGGGCAGGAGACCCAGTACTTC. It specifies CASNETGGQETQYF.

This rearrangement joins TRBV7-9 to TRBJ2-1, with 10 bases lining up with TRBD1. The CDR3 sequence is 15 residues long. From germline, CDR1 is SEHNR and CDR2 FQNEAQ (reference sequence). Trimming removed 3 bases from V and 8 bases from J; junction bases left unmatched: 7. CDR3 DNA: TGTGCCAGCAGCTTGGGGACAGGGGAGGAGGATGAGCAGTTCTTC. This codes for CASSLGTGEEDEQFF.

The CDR3 region has the DNA TGTGCCAGCAGCCAAGGGGCTTATAATTCACCCCTCCACTTT. Translating it yields CASSQGAYNSPLHF. V and J are TRBV4-2 and TRBJ1-6, with D unresolved. The germline gives CDR1 LGHNA, CDR2 YNFKEQ. The CDR3 extends over 14 amino acids. Trimming removed 1 base from V and 4 bases from J, with 5 bases in between.